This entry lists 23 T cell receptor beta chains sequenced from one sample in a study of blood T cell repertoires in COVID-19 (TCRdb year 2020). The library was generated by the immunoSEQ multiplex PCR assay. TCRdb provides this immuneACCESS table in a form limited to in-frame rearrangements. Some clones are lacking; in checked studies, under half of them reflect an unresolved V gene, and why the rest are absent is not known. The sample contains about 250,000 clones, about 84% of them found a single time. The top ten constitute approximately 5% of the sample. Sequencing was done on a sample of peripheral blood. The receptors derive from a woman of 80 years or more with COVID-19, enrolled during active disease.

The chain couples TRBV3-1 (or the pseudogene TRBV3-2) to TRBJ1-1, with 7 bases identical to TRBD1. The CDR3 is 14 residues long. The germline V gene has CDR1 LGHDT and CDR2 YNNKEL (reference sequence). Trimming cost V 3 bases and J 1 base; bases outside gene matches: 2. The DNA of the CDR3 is TGTGCCAGCAGCCAGCGGACAGGGAACACTGAAGCTTTCTTT. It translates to CASSQRTGNTEAFF.

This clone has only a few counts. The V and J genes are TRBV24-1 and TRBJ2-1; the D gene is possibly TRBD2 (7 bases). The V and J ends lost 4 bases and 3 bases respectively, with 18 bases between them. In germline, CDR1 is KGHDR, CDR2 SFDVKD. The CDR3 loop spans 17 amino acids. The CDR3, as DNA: TGTGCCACCAGTGACACCTTCAACAGGGAGGGCTACAATGAGCAGTTCTTC. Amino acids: CATSDTFNREGYNEQFF.

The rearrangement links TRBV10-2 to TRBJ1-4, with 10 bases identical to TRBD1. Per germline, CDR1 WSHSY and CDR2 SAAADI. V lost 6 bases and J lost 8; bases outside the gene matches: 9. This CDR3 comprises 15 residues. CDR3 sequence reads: CASRLTRQGAEKLFF. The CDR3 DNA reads TGCGCCAGCAGGCTCACTCGACAGGGGGCGGAAAAACTGTTTTTT.

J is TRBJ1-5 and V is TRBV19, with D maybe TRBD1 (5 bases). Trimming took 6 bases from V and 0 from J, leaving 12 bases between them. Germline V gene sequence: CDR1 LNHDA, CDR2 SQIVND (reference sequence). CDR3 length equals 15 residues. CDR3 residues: CASSLEGYSNQPQHF. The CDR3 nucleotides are TGTGCCAGTAGCCTGGAGGGGTATAGCAATCAGCCCCAGCATTTT.

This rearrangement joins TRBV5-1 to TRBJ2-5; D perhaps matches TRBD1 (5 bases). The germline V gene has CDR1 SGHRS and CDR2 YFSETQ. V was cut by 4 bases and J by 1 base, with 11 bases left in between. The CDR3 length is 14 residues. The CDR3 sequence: CASSLTAGQETQYF. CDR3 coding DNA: TGCGCCAGCAGCCTGACAGCAGGCCAAGAGACCCAGTACTTC.

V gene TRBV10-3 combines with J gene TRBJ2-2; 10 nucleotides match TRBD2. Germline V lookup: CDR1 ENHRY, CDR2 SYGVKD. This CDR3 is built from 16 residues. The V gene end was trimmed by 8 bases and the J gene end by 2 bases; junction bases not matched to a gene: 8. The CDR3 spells CAIGGGLADNTGELFF. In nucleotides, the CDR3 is TGTGCCATCGGAGGAGGACTAGCGGACAACACCGGGGAGCTGTTTTTT.

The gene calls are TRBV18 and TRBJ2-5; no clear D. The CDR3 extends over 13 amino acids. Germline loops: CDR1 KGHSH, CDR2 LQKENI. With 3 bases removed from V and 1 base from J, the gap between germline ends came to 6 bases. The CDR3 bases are TGTGCCAGCTCACCGAGAATCCAAGAGACCCAGTACTTC. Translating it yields CASSPRIQETQYF. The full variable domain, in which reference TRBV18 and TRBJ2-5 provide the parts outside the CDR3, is NAGVMQNPRHLVRRRGQEARLRCSPMKGHSHVYWYRQLPEEGLKFMVYLQKENIIDESGMPKERFSAEFPKEGPSILRIQQVVRGDSAAYFCASSPRIQETQYFGPGTRLLVL.

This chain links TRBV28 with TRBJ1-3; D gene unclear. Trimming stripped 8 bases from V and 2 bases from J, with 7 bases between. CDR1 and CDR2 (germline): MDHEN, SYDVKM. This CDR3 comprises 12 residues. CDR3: CASGRTGNTIYF. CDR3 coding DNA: TGTGCCAGCGGTAGAACTGGAAACACCATATATTTT. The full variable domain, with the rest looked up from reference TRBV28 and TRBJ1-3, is DVKVTQSSRYLVKRTGEKVFLECVQDMDHENMFWYRQDPGLGLRLIYFSYDVKMKEKGDIPEGYSVSREKKERFSLILESASTNQTSMYLCASGRTGNTIYFGEGSWLTVV.

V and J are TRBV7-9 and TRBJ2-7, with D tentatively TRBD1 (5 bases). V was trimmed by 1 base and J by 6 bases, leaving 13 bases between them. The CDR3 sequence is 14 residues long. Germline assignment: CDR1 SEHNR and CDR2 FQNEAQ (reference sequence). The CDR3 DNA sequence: TGTGCCAGCAGCTTAGGGGGCGCCCCGATCGAGCAGTACTTC. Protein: CASSLGGAPIEQYF.

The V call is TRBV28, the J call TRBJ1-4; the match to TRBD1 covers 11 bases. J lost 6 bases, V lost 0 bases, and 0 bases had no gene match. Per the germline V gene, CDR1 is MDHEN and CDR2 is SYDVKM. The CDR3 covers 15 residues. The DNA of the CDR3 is TGTGCCAGCAGTTTATGGGGACAGGGGGATGAAAAACTGTTTTTT. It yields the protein CASSLWGQGDEKLFF.

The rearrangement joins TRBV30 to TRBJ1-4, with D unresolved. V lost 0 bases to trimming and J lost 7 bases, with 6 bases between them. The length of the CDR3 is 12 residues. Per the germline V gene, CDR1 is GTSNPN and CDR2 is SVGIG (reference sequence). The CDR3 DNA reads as TGTGCCTGGAGTGTCTCTTTTGAAAAACTGTTTTTT. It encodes CAWSVSFEKLFF. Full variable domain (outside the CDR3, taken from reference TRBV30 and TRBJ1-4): SQTIHQWPATLVQPVGSPLSLECTVEGTSNPNLYWYRQAAGRGLQLLFYSVGIGQISSEVPQNLSASRPQDRQFILSSKKLLLSDSGFYLCAWSVSFEKLFFGSGTQLSVL.

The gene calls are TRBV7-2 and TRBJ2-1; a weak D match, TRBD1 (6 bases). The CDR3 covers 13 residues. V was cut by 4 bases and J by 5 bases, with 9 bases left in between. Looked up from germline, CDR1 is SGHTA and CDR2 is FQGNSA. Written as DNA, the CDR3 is TGTGCCAGCAGCTCTCGACAGGACAATGAGCAGTTCTTC. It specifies CASSSRQDNEQFF. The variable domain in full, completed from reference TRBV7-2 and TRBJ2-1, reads GAGVSQSPSNKVTEKGKDVELRCDPISGHTALYWYRQSLGQGLEFLIYFQGNSAPDKSGLPSDRFSAERTGGSVSTLTIQRTQQEDSAVYLCASSSRQDNEQFFGPGTRLTVL.

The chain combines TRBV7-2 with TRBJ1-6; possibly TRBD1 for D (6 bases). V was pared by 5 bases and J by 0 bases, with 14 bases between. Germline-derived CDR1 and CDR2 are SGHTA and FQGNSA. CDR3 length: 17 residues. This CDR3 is CASSQTGSNSYNSPLHF. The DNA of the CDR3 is TGTGCCAGCAGCCAGACAGGATCGAACTCCTATAATTCACCCCTCCACTTT.

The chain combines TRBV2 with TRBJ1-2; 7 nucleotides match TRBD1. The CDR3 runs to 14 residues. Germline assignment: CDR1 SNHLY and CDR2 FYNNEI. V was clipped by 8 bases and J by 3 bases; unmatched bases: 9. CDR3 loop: CASGRGQTYYGYTF. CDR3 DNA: TGTGCCAGCGGTCGGGGACAGACCTACTATGGCTACACCTTC.

CDR3 bases: TGTGCCTGGGTTGGGACTTTGCCACGGGGTGGCTACACCTTC. The encoded protein is CAWVGTLPRGGYTF. The chain uses TRBV30 and TRBJ1-2; TRBD1 might be the D (5 bases). V was cut by 5 bases and J by 7 bases, with 20 bases left in between. Germline V CDR1 and CDR2: GTSNPN, SVGIG (reference sequence). CDR3 length equals 14 residues.

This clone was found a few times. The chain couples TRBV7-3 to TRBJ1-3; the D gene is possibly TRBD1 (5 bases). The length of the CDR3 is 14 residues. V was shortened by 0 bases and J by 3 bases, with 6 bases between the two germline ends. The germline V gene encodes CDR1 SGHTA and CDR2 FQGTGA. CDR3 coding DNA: TGTGCCAGCAGCTTAACCGGGGGTGGAAACACCATATATTTT. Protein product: CASSLTGGGNTIYF. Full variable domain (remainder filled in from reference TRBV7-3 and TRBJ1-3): GAGVSQTPSNKVTEKGKYVELRCDPISGHTALYWYRQSLGQGPEFLIYFQGTGAADDSGLPNDRFFAVRPEGSVSTLKIQRTERGDSAVYLCASSLTGGGNTIYFGEGSWLTVV.

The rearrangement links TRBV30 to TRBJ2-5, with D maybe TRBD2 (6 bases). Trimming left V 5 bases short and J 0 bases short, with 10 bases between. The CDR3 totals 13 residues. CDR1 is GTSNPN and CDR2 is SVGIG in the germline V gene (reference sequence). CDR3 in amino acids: CAWVGLHQETQYF. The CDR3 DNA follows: TGTGCCTGGGTGGGACTCCACCAAGAGACCCAGTACTTC.

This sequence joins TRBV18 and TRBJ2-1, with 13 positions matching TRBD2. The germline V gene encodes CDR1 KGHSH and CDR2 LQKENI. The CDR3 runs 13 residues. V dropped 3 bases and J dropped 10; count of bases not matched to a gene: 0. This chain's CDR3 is CASSPGLAGEQFF. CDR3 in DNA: TGTGCCAGCTCACCGGGACTAGCGGGGGAGCAGTTCTTC.

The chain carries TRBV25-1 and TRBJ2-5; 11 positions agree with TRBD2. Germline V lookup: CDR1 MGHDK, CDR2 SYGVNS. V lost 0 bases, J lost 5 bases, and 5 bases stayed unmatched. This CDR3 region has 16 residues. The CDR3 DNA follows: TGTGCCAGCAGTGAATATATGACTAGCGGGGCGGAGACCCAGTACTTC. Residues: CASSEYMTSGAETQYF.

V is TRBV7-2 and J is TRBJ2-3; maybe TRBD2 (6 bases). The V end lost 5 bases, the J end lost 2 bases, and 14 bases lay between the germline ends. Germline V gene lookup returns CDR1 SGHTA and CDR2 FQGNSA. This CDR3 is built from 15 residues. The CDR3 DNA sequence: TGTGCCAGCAGCAATAGCGGTAGGGTCACAGATACGCAGTATTTT. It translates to CASSNSGRVTDTQYF.

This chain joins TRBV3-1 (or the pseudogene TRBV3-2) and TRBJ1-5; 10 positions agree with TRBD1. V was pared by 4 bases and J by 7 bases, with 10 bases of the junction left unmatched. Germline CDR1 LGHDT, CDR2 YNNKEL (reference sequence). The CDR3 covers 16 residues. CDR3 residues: CASSPTDRGKKQPQHF. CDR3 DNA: TGTGCCAGCAGCCCGACGGACAGGGGGAAAAAGCAGCCCCAGCATTTT.

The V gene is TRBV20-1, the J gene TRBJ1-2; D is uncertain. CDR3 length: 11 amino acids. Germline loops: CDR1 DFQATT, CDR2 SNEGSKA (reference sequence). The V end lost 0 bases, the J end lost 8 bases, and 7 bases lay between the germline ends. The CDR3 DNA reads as TGCAGTGCTAGAGACTTTCCCGGCTACACCTTC. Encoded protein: CSARDFPGYTF.

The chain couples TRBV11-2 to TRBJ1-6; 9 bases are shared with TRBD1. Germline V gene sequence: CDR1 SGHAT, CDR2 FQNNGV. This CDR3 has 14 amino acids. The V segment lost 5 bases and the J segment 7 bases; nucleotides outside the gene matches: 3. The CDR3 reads CASSLTGGNSPLHF. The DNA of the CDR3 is TGTGCCAGCAGCCTCACAGGGGGCAATTCACCCCTCCACTTT.